One sample yielded the 10 T cell receptor beta chains listed below, sequenced in a study of pediatric ulcerative colitis. Produced via immunoSEQ multiplex PCR; TCRdb's table is partial and in-frame only. In the table there are approximately 9,300 clones, around 90% of which are singletons. The sequenced sample consisted of blood. The receptors here all came from a girl aged 5-17 years with moderate ulcerative colitis.

This sequence joins TRBV4-1 and TRBJ1-5, with TRBD1 as a possible D gene (6 bases). The CDR3 spans 17 residues. The germline V and J ends were trimmed by 0 bases and 5 bases, with 17 bases remaining between them. Germline V gene sequence: CDR1 MGHRA, CDR2 YSYEKL. The CDR3 sequence: CASSQDWSGGPYQPQHF. The CDR3 DNA sequence: TGCGCCAGCAGCCAAGATTGGTCCGGGGGGCCATATCAGCCCCAGCATTTT.

The chain has TRBV10-3 and TRBJ2-7; 12 bases agree with TRBD2. The germline V gene encodes CDR1 ENHRY and CDR2 SYGVKD. Trimming removed 5 bases from V and 5 bases from J; junction bases left unmatched: 4. The CDR3 covers 14 residues. The DNA of the CDR3 is TGTGCCATCAGTTCGACTAGCGGGGGCAACGAGCAGTACTTC. Residues: CAISSTSGGNEQYF.

The J gene is TRBJ1-5, the V gene TRBV28; D is undetermined. The ends were cut back, 6 bases at V and 0 bases at J, with 6 bases in the middle. Per germline, CDR1 MDHEN and CDR2 SYDVKM. The CDR3 totals 13 residues. The CDR3 loop reads CASRYLSNQPQHF. CDR3 DNA sequence: TGTGCCAGCAGGTATCTTAGCAATCAGCCCCAGCATTTT.

The chain has TRBV12-5 and TRBJ1-1, with D possibly being TRBD1 (5 bases). The CDR3 runs 21 residues. In germline, CDR1 is LGHNT, CDR2 FRNRAP. V was shortened by 2 bases and J by 0 bases, with 28 bases between the two germline ends. The DNA for the CDR3 is TGTGCTAGTGGTTTGCCCTCTGAGGTTGAGGGGCAGGACTACATGAACACTGAAGCTTTCTTT. The encoded protein is CASGLPSEVEGQDYMNTEAFF. Combining the CDR3 with reference TRBV12-5 and TRBJ1-1 gives the whole variable domain DARVTQTPRHKVTEMGQEVTMRCQPILGHNTVFWYRQTMMQGLELLAYFRNRAPLDDSGMPKDRFSAEMPDATLATLKIQPSEPRDSAVYFCASGLPSEVEGQDYMNTEAFFGQGTRLTVV.

This rearrangement joins TRBV19 to TRBJ1-5; no clear D gene. The CDR3 has 17 residues. Germline CDR1 is LNHDA and CDR2 is SQIVND (reference sequence). V lost 7 bases, J lost 0 bases, and 19 bases lay in between. The CDR3: CASIGRDGVYSNQPQHF. CDR3 DNA sequence: TGTGCCAGTATCGGAAGGGATGGAGTGTATAGCAATCAGCCCCAGCATTTT.

The chain combines TRBV4-1 with TRBJ1-6; tentatively, D is TRBD1 (6 bases). Per germline, CDR1 MGHRA and CDR2 YSYEKL. CDR3 size: 17 residues. Trimming removed 1 base from V and 9 bases from J, with 19 bases in between. CDR3 bases: TGCGCCAGCAGCCAAGGAGGCAGGGGCCCTATTACTTCACCCCTCCACTTT. It encodes CASSQGGRGPITSPLHF.

The sample holds one count of this clone. This chain joins TRBV19 and TRBJ1-5; 11 bases agree with TRBD1. Losses at the gene ends were 5 bases for V and 3 bases for J; bases not matched to a gene: 9. This CDR3 is built from 17 residues. CDR1 is LNHDA and CDR2 is SQIVND in the germline V gene (reference sequence). The CDR3 region has the DNA TGTGCCAGTAGTTCCTGGACAGGGGGCTACTTCAATCAGCCCCAGCATTTT. Protein product: CASSSWTGGYFNQPQHF.

This clone was seen more than once but under ten times. The rearrangement uses TRBV6-1 and TRBJ1-1, with no clear D. Germline CDR1 MNHNS, CDR2 SASEGT. Trimming shortened V by 7 bases and J by 6 bases, and 18 bases separated the two germline ends. The CDR3 sequence is 14 residues long. CDR3 protein: CASTATGRVAEAFF. Here the CDR3 DNA reads TGTGCCAGCACCGCGACCGGGAGGGTGGCTGAAGCTTTCTTT.

The chain carries TRBV11-3 and TRBJ2-3; possible D gene TRBD2, 6 bases. In germline, CDR1 is SGHNT, CDR2 YENEEA. CDR3 size: 14 residues. V gave up 1 base and J gave up 2 bases, with 7 bases separating them. The CDR3 sequence: CASSLAGDTDTQYF. CDR3 in DNA: TGTGCCAGCAGCTTAGCGGGGGACACAGATACGCAGTATTTT.

The chain employs TRBV5-8 and TRBJ1-2; D is uncertain. V lost 0 bases and J 4 bases, leaving 7 bases between the germline ends. Germline loops: CDR1 SGHTS, CDR2 YDEGEE. CDR3 size: 13 residues. CDR3 sequence (DNA): TGTGCCAGCAGCTTGGATGCAGGCTATGGCTACACCTTC. Protein sequence: CASSLDAGYGYTF.